These 3 T cell receptor beta chains originate from one sample sequenced in a study of Graves' ophthalmopathy and Graves' hyperthyroidism. Amplified TCR beta CDR3 regions were obtained using RNA transcripts as template. HTBI-primed RT-PCR formed the first round, and a multiplex PCR formed the second. A single record per CDR3 protein comes from TCRdb applying MiXCR to the multiplex PCR reads. The table has hundreds of thousands of distinct CDR3 sequences, about a fifth seen once. Specimen: peripheral blood. The receptors come from a woman aged 18-29 years with stable Graves' hyperthyroidism. Some clones in this sample may be carry-over from other donors' samples.

Comment on this clonotype: A much larger clone sits a single nucleotide away, making a read error possible. The CDR3 loop is CASSGRWGADYGYAF. In nucleotides, the CDR3 is TGTGCCAGCAGTGGTCGGTGGGGAGCGGACTATGGCTACGCCTTC. This sequence joins TRBV6-1 and TRBJ1-2; no firm D call. This CDR3 spans 15 amino acids. Germline V gene sequence: CDR1 MNHNS, CDR2 SASEGT.

At least ten counts were recorded for this clonotype. This chain connects TRBV10-3 to TRBJ1-2; D is ambiguous. V was cut by 0 bases and J by 6 bases, with 5 bases left in between. From germline, CDR1 is ENHRY and CDR2 SYGVKD. CDR3 length: 12 residues. DNA of the CDR3: TGTGCCATCAGTGAGTCTGGGGATGGCTACACCTTC. This sequence encodes CAISESGDGYTF.

The chain links TRBV28 to TRBJ1-4; D ambiguous. V lost 6 bases and J lost 7, with 15 bases in between. Germline V gene sequence: CDR1 MDHEN, CDR2 SYDVKM. The CDR3 is 14 residues long. The CDR3: CASRGLPPSEKLFF. DNA of the CDR3: TGTGCCAGCAGGGGCCTCCCACCCTCTGAAAAACTGTTTTTT. Complete variable domain (other parts from reference TRBV28 and TRBJ1-4): DVKVTQSSRYLVKRTGEKVFLECVQDMDHENMFWYRQDPGLGLRLIYFSYDVKMKEKGDIPEGYSVSREKKERFSLILESASTNQTSMYLCASRGLPPSEKLFFGSGTQLSVL.